This T cell receptor (beta chain) emerged from a study of PD-L1 blockade in urothelial cancer. Across the study: After treatment start, blood was analyzed at 3 weeks (second dose) and at 6 weeks.

Libraries were prepared by immunoSEQ multiplex PCR; TCRdb keeps only in-frame clonotypes and omits some of them. The sample has 55,000 to 75,000 clones, roughly four fifths seen once. The CDR3 extends over 10 amino acids. The germline gives CDR1 DFQATT, CDR2 SNEGSKA (reference sequence). Trimming removed 4 bases from V and 7 bases from J, with 8 bases in between. Time point noted: pretreatment peripheral blood. Pretreatment and on-treatment blood mononuclear cell samples were taken, totaling between 1 and 8 time points per patient. The sample was PBMCs, taken around atezolizumab (anti-PD-L1) treatment. This sequence was found in a man in his 70s with urothelial cancer. V gene TRBV20-1 combines with J gene TRBJ2-7; D is uncertain. CDR3 loop: CSAISFEQYF. As DNA, the CDR3 is TGCAGTGCTATATCGTTTGAGCAGTACTTC.